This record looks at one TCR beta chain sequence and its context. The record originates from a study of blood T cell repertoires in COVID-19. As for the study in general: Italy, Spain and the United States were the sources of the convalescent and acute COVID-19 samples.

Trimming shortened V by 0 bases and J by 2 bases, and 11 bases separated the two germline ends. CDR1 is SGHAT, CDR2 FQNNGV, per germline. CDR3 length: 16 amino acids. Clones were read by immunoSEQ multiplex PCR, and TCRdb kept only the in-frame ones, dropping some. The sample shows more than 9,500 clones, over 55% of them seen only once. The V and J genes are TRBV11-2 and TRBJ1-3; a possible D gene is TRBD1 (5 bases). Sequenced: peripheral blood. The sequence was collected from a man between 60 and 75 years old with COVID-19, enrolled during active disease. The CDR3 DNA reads TGTGCCAGCAGCTTAGATGCATGGGGCCCTGGAAACACCATATATTTT. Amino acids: CASSLDAWGPGNTIYF.